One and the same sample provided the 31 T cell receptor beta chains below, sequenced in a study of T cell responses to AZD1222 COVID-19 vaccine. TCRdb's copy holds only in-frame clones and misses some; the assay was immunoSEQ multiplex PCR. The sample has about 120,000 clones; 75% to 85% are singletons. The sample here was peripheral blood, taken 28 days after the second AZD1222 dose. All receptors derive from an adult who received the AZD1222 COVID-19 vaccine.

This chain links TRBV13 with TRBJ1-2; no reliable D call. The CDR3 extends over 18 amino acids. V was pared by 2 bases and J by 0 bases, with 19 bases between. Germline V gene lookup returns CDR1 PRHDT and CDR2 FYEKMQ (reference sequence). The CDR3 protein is CASSLLSVTLKANYGYTF. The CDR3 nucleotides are TGTGCCAGCAGCTTACTGTCAGTAACCTTAAAAGCTAACTATGGCTACACCTTC. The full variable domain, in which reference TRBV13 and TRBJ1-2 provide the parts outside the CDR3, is AAGVIQSPRHLIKEKRETATLKCYPIPRHDTVYWYQQGPGQDPQFLISFYEKMQSDKGSIPDRFSAQQFSDYHSELNMSSLELGDSALYFCASSLLSVTLKANYGYTFGSGTRLTVV.

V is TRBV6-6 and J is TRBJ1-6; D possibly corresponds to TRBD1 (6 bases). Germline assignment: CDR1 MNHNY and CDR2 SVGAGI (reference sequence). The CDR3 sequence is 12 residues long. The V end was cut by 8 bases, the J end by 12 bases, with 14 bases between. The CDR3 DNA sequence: TGTGCCAGCCGGGACATCGTCGGACCCCTCCACTTT. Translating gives CASRDIVGPLHF.

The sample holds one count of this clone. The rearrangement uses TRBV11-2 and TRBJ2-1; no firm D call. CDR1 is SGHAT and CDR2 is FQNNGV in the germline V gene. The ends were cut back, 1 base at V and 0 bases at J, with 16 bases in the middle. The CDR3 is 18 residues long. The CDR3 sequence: CASSLAPPASASYNEQFF. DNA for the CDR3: TGTGCCAGCAGCTTAGCCCCCCCCGCCAGCGCCTCCTACAATGAGCAGTTCTTC.

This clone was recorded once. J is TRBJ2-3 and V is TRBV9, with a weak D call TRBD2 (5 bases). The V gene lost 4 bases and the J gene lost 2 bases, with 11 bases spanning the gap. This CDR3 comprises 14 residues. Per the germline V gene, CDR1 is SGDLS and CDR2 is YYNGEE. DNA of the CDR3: TGTGCCAGCAGCCCTACTAGTCACACAGATACGCAGTATTTT. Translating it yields CASSPTSHTDTQYF.

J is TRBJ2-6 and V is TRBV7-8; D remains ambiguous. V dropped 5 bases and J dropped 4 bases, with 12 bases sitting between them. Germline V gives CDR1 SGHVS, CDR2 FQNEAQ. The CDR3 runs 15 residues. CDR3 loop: CASSIGWVGANVLTF. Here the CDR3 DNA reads TGTGCCAGCAGCATCGGTTGGGTCGGGGCCAACGTCCTGACTTTC.

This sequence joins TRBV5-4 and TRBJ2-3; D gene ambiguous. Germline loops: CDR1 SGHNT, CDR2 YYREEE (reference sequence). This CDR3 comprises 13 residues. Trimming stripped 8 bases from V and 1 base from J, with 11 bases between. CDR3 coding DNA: TGTGCCAGGTCAACTCAAGGCACAGATACGCAGTATTTT. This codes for CARSTQGTDTQYF. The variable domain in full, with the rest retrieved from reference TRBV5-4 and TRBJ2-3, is ETGVTQSPTHLIKTRGQQVTLRCSSQSGHNTVSWYQQALGQGPQFIFQYYREEENGRGNFPPRFSGLQFPNYSSELNVNALELDDSALYLCARSTQGTDTQYFGPGTRLTVL.

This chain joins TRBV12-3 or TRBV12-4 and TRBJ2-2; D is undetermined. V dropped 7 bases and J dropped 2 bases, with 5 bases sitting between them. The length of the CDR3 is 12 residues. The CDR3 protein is CASNLNTGELFF. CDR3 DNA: TGTGCCAGCAACCTTAACACCGGGGAGCTGTTTTTT.

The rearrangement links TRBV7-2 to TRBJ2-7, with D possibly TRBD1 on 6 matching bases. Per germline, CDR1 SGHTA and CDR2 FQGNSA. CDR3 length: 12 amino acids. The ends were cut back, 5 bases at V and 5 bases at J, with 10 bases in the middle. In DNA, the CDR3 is TGTGCCAGCAGCCCCAGGGGAGACGAGCAGTACTTC. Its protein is CASSPRGDEQYF.

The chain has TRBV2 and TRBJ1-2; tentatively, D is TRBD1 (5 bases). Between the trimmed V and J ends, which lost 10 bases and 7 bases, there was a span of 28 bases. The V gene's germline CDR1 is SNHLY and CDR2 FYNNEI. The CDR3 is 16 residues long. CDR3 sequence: CATSPSRDWDVVGYTF. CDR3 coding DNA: TGTGCCACTTCCCCAAGTCGGGACTGGGACGTCGTTGGCTACACCTTC.

CDR3 residues: CASSPREGMYEQYF. The CDR3 DNA reads TGTGCCAGCAGCCCCCGGGAGGGGATGTACGAGCAGTACTTC. The chain carries TRBV9 and TRBJ2-7; 8 bases align to TRBD2. Unmatched junction bases numbered 7, after V lost 4 bases and J lost 4 bases. This CDR3 has 14 residues. Germline V CDR1 and CDR2: SGDLS, YYNGEE.

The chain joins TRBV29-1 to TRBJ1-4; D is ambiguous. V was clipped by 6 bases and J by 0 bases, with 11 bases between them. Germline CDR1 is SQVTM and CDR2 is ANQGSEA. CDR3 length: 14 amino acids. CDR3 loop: CSVDMDATNEKLFF. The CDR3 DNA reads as TGCAGCGTCGACATGGATGCAACTAATGAAAAACTGTTTTTT.

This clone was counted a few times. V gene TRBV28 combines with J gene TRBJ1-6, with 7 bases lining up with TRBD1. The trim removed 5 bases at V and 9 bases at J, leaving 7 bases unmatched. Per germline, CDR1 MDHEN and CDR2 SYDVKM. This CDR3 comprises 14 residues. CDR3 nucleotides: TGTGCCAGCAGTCGTCGGGACAGAGCTTCACCCCTCCACTTT. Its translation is CASSRRDRASPLHF.

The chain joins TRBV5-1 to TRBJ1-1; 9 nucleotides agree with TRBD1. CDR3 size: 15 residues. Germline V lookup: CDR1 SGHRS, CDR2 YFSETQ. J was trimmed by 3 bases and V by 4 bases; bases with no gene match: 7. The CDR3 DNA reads TGCGCCAGCAGCCCCCAGCGGACAGGGGACACTGAAGCTTTCTTT. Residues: CASSPQRTGDTEAFF.

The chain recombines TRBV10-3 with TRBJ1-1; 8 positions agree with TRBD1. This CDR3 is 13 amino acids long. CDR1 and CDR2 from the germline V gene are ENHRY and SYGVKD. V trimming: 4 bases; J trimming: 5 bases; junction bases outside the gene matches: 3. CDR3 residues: CAISAGGGTEAFF. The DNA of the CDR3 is TGTGCCATCAGTGCAGGGGGCGGAACTGAAGCTTTCTTT.

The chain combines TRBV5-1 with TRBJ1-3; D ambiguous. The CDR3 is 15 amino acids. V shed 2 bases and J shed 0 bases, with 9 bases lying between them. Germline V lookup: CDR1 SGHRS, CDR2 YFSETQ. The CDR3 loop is CASSFSQGSGNTIYF. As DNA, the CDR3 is TGCGCCAGCAGCTTCTCCCAAGGCTCTGGAAACACCATATATTTT.

CDR3 nucleotides: TGTGCCAGCAGTGAAAACTCTGCGAACACTGAAGCTTTCTTT. Translating it yields CASSENSANTEAFF. The chain combines TRBV2 with TRBJ1-1, with unresolved D. Germline CDR1 is SNHLY and CDR2 is FYNNEI. The CDR3 covers 14 residues. Deletions cut 2 bases from V and 1 base from J, with 8 bases between.

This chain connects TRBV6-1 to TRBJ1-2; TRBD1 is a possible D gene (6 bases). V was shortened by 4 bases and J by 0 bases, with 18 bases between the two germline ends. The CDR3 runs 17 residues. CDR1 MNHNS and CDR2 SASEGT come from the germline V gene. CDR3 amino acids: CASSVVFQRQANYGYTF. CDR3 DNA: TGTGCCAGCAGTGTTGTCTTCCAGCGACAGGCTAACTATGGCTACACCTTC.

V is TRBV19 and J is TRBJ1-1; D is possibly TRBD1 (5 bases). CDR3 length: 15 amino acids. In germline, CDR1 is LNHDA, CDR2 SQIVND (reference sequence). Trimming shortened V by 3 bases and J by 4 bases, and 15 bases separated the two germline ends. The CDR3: CASSMGVGSFTEAFF. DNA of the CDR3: TGTGCCAGTAGTATGGGGGTCGGGTCTTTCACTGAAGCTTTCTTT.

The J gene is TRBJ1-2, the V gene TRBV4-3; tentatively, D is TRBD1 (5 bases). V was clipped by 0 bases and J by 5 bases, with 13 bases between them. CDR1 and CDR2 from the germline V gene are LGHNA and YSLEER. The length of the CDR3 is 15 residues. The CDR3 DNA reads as TGCGCCAGCAGCCAAGATCGGGCGGGACCTTATGGCTACACCTTC. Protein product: CASSQDRAGPYGYTF.

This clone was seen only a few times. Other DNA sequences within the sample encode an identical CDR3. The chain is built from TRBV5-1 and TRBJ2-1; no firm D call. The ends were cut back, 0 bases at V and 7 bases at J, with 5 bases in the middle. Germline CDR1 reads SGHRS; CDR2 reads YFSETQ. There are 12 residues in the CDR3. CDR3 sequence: CASSLAGNEQFF. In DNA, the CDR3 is TGCGCCAGCAGCTTGGCCGGGAATGAGCAGTTCTTC.

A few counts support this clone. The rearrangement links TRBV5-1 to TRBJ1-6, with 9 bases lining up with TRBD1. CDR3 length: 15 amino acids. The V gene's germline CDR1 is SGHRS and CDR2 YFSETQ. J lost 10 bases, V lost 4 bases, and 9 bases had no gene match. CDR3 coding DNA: TGCGCCAGCAGCCCCTTACAGGGGACAGGGTCACCCCTCCACTTT. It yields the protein CASSPLQGTGSPLHF.

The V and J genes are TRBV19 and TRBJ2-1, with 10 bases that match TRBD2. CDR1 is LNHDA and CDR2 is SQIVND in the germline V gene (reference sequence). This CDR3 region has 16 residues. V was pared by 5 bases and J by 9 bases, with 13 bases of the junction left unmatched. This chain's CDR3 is CASSGALAGGGREQFF. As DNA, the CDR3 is TGTGCCAGTAGTGGGGCTTTAGCGGGGGGCGGGCGTGAGCAGTTCTTC.

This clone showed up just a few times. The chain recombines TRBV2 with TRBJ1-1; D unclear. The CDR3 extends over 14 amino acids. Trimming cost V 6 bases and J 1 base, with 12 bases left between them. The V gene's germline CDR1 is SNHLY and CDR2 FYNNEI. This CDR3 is CASSFWESNTEAFF. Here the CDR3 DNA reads TGTGCCAGCAGCTTTTGGGAATCGAACACTGAAGCTTTCTTT.

The CDR3 is CASSIGDYGYTF. The DNA of the CDR3 is TGTGCCAGTAGTATAGGCGACTATGGCTACACCTTC. This chain uses TRBV19 with TRBJ1-2; D gene uncertain. CDR1 LNHDA and CDR2 SQIVND come from the germline V gene (reference sequence). CDR3 length equals 12 residues. Trimming shortened V by 1 base and J by 3 bases, and 3 bases separated the two germline ends.

CDR3 DNA: TGTGCCAGTAGTTTCCGGACTAGCGGGGGCGACTATTCCTACGAGCAGTACTTC. This translates into CASSFRTSGGDYSYEQYF. V gene TRBV19 combines with J gene TRBJ2-7; 13 bases are a match to TRBD2. Germline CDR1 is LNHDA and CDR2 is SQIVND (reference sequence). The CDR3 runs to 18 residues. V was clipped by 5 bases and J by 1 base; unmatched bases: 11.

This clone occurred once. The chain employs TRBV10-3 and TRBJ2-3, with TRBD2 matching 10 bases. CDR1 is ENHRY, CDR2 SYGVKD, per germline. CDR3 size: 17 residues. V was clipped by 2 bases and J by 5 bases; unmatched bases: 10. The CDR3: CAISEGSGGPQGDTQYF. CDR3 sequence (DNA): TGTGCCATCAGTGAGGGTAGCGGGGGGCCCCAGGGAGATACGCAGTATTTT.

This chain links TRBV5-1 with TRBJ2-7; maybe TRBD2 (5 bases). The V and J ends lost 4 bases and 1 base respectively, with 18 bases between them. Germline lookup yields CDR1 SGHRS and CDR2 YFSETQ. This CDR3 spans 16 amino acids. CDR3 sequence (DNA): TGCGCCAGCAGCCCCCGGTCCCAGTCGGGATCCTACGAGCAGTACTTC. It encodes CASSPRSQSGSYEQYF.

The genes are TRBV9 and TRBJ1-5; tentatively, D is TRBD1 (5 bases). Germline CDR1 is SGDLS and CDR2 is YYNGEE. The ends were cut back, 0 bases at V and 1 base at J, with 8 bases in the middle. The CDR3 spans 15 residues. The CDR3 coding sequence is TGTGCCAGCAGCGTAGGGGGCTTGAGCAATCAGCCCCAGCATTTT. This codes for CASSVGGLSNQPQHF. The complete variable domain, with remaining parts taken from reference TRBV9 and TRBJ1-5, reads DSGVTQTPKHLITATGQRVTLRCSPRSGDLSVYWYQQSLDQGLQFLIQYYNGEERAKGNILERFSAQQFPDLHSELNLSSLELGDSALYFCASSVGGLSNQPQHFGDGTRLSIL.

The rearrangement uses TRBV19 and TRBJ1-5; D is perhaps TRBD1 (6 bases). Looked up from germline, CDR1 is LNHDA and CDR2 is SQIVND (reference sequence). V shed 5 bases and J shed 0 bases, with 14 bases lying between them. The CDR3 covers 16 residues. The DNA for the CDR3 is TGTGCCAGTAGTCAAGGACAGATGTATAGCAATCAGCCCCAGCATTTT. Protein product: CASSQGQMYSNQPQHF. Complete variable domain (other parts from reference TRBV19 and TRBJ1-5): DGGITQSPKYLFRKEGQNVTLSCEQNLNHDAMYWYRQDPGQGLRLIYYSQIVNDFQKGDIAEGYSVSREKKESFPLTVTSAQKNPTAFYLCASSQGQMYSNQPQHFGDGTRLSIL.

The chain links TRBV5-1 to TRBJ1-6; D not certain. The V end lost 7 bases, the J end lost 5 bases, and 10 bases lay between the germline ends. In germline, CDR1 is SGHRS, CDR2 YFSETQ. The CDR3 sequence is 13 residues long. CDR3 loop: CASQDGDNSPLHF. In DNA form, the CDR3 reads TGCGCCAGCCAAGACGGAGATAATTCACCCCTCCACTTT.

This chain's CDR3 is CATSKSEPYEQYF. The DNA for the CDR3 is TGTGCCACCAGCAAATCGGAGCCCTACGAGCAGTACTTC. The chain employs TRBV15 and TRBJ2-7; D unclear. The length of the CDR3 is 13 residues. The V and J ends lost 4 bases and 2 bases respectively, with 9 bases between them. Germline CDR1 and CDR2: LNHNV and YYDKDF (reference sequence).